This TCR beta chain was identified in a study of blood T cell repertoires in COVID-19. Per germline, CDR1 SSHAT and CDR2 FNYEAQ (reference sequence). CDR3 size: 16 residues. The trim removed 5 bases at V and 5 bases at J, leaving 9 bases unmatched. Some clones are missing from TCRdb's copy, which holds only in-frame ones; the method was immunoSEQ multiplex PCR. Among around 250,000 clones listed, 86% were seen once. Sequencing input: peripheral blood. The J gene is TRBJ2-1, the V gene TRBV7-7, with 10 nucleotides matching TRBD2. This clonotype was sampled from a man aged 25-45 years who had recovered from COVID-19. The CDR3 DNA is TGTGCCAGCAGCCGTCATGGACTAGCGGAAAACAATGAGCAGTTCTTC. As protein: CASSRHGLAENNEQFF.